The present TCR beta chain was sequenced within a study of graft-versus-host responses after intestinal transplantation. Study background: Tacrolimus plus steroids were given to all recipients for roughly three years, preceded by anti-thymocyte globulin induction. General observations from the study: HvG clone declines early post-transplant were associated with peak circulating GvH levels.

Points on this clone: Its target is not known.

The CDR3 sequence is 15 residues long. CDR1 is SGHVS and CDR2 is FNYEAQ in the germline V gene. Trimming took 1 base from V and 2 from J, leaving 9 bases between them. The assay was immunoSEQ multiplex PCR, and TCRdb's table has in-frame clones only and misses some. The sample includes over 100,000 clones, 85% to 95% of them seen just once. The chain carries TRBV7-6 and TRBJ1-5; tentatively, D is TRBD1 (6 bases). This clonotype was sampled from a human donor who was the organ donor for an intestinal transplant. The sequencing used unstimulated CD8+ T cells sorted from spleen or lymph node cells, collected before transplant. The CDR3 bases are TGTGCCAGCAGCTTAGAGGCAGGGGGCAATCAGCCCCAGCATTTT. It translates to CASSLEAGGNQPQHF.